This is a list of T cell receptor beta chains from one sample in a study of multiple sclerosis patients with progressive multifocal leukoencephalopathy. Clones were sequenced by immunoSEQ multiplex PCR, and TCRdb holds only the in-frame ones, with some missing. In the table there are some 27,000 clones, 90% of which are singletons. The sequencing used PBMCs, collected from a patient treated with natalizumab. These receptors were taken from a human donor with multiple sclerosis. The CDR3 runs from the conserved cysteine through the conserved F or W. The D gene is left open where the match is weak. Some rows have no size entry. The others give once, few or many, or a class for an expanded clone.

>-|TRBV30|TRBJ2-1|-
TGTGCCTGGAGTGTAGGAAGTATGGATGAGCAGTTCTTC
CAWSVGSMDEQFF
>-|TRBV9|TRBJ2-3|-
TGTGCCAGCAGCGCCGGCAGGGATACGCAGTATTTT
CASSAGRDTQYF
>-|TRBV15|TRBJ1-2|-
TGTGCCACCAGCAGAGATGGGGGGTCATATGGCTACACCTTC
CATSRDGGSYGYTF
>-|TRBV30|TRBJ1-1|-
TGTGCCTGGAGTGTATCGGGGAGGACTGAAGCTTTCTTT
CAWSVSGRTEAFF
>TRBD1|TRBV19|TRBJ2-5|-
TGTGCCAGTAGTATTGGGACAGGGACTGGGGAGACCCAGTACTTC
CASSIGTGTGETQYF
>-|TRBV19|TRBJ2-1|-
TGTGCCAGTCGCCAAGACAGGAGCTCCTACAATGAGCAGTTCTTC
CASRQDRSSYNEQFF
>-|TRBV19|TRBJ2-6|once
TGTGCCAGTAGGCTACTCTCACGGGTATCTGGGGCCAACGTCCTGACTTTC
CASRLLSRVSGANVLTF
>TRBD1|TRBV23-1|TRBJ2-5|-
TGCGCCAGCATTACCCCCCGGACAGGGCTTCGCGTAGAGACCCAGTACTTC
CASITPRTGLRVETQYF
>-|TRBV7-7|TRBJ1-2|-
TGTGCTAGCAGCTTAGCGTGGGACGGCTACACCTTC
CASSLAWDGYTF
>-|TRBV6-1|TRBJ1-1|-
TGTGCCAGCAGTTATTACCAGGCTACTGAAGCTTTCTTT
CASSYYQATEAFF
>TRBD1|TRBV5-1|TRBJ1-5|-
TGCGCCAGCAGCTATCAGGGGGGCAATCAGCCCCAGCATTTT
CASSYQGGNQPQHF
>-|TRBV6-6|TRBJ1-1|-
TGTGCCAGCAGTTACCTGGACACTGAAGCTTTCTTT
CASSYLDTEAFF
>TRBD1|TRBV11-2|TRBJ2-1|-
TGTGCCAGCCTAGACAGGGGGCGATACAATGAGCAGTTCTTC
CASLDRGRYNEQFF
>-|TRBV19|TRBJ1-5|-
TGTGCCAGTAGTATATCCGCGACAGGCTATCAGCCCCAGCATTTT
CASSISATGYQPQHF